Each of the 4 T cell receptor beta chains below was sequenced from the same sample in a study of blood T cell repertoires in COVID-19 (dated by TCRdb to the early 2020s). The library was built by means of the immunoSEQ multiplex PCR assay. TCRdb mirrors the immuneACCESS table, restricted to in-frame sequences. Some clones are absent from its copies; in checked studies, under half trace to an unresolved V gene, and the reason for the others is unknown. The table for this sample lists just under 150,000 clones; 70% to 90% of them were counted only once. Less than 3.5% of the sample is in the top ten clones. Sequencing was performed on peripheral blood. All receptors derive from a human donor with acute or convalescent COVID-19. The donor label of this sample is uncertain.

The gene calls are TRBV27 and TRBJ2-5; 7 nucleotides align to TRBD1. With 6 bases clipped from V and 1 base from J, the junction kept 11 bases outside the gene matches. Germline CDR1 is MNHEY and CDR2 is SMNVEV (reference sequence). CDR3 length: 16 residues. The CDR3 region has the DNA TGTGCCAGCAGAAAAAACCAAGGGACAGCCCAAGAGACCCAGTACTTC. Protein: CASRKNQGTAQETQYF.

CDR3 sequence: CASSLGLANTGELFF. The CDR3 DNA follows: TGCGCCAGCAGTCTGGGACTAGCGAACACCGGGGAGCTGTTTTTT. The chain is built from TRBV4-1 and TRBJ2-2; TRBD2 matches 8 bases. Unmatched junction bases numbered 3, after V lost 6 bases and J lost 0 bases. The CDR3 is made up of 15 amino acids. CDR1 and CDR2 (germline): MGHRA, YSYEKL.

The V gene is TRBV7-9, the J gene TRBJ2-7, with a tentative D call TRBD1 (5 bases). The CDR3 loop spans 14 amino acids. V was trimmed by 1 base and J by 3 bases, leaving 10 bases between them. CDR1 is SEHNR and CDR2 is FQNEAQ in the germline V gene (reference sequence). The CDR3 is CASSLEPGNYEQYF. In DNA, the CDR3 is TGTGCCAGCAGCTTAGAACCAGGGAACTACGAGCAGTACTTC.

The genes are TRBV11-2 and TRBJ2-3; 8 bases agree with TRBD2. This CDR3 is 16 amino acids long. Trimming took 3 bases from V and 2 from J; bases not matched to a gene: 7. Per the germline V gene, CDR1 is SGHAT and CDR2 is FQNNGV. The CDR3 sequence is CASSFWSTSDTDTQYF. The CDR3 DNA is TGTGCCAGCAGCTTTTGGTCGACTAGCGACACAGATACGCAGTATTTT.